These 15 T cell receptor beta chains originate from one sample sequenced in a study of technical replicates of blood from several donors. TCRdb's table, derived via immunoSEQ multiplex PCR, lists solely in-frame clones and lacks some. The data contain under 90,000 clones, 90% to 95% of them seen just once; the ten biggest clones take up 0.2% to 0.3%. The sample comprised T cells isolated from PBMCs. The receptors shown here come from a human donor in good health.

This chain connects TRBV15 to TRBJ2-1; D is perhaps TRBD2 (5 bases). The CDR3 is 14 amino acids. CDR1 and CDR2 (germline): LNHNV, YYDKDF (reference sequence). With 1 base removed from V and 5 bases from J, the gap between germline ends came to 9 bases. CDR3 protein: CATSRGTSDNEQFF. The CDR3 bases are TGTGCCACCAGCAGAGGCACTAGTGACAATGAGCAGTTCTTC.

V is TRBV5-1 and J is TRBJ1-2; tentative D call: TRBD1 (5 bases). The CDR3 covers 14 residues. Germline V lookup: CDR1 SGHRS, CDR2 YFSETQ. Trimming took 4 bases from V and 5 from J, leaving 15 bases between them. CDR3 in DNA: TGCGCCAGCAGCATCCAGCTGGGGGGGTATGGCTACACCTTC. This gives the protein CASSIQLGGYGYTF.

This chain joins TRBV7-2 and TRBJ1-2; weak D call: TRBD1 (6 bases). Germline V gives CDR1 SGHTA, CDR2 FQGNSA. This CDR3 has 13 amino acids. Deletions cut 4 bases from V and 6 bases from J, with 12 bases between. The CDR3, as DNA: TGTGCCAGCAGCTCGTCCAACAGGGATGGCTACACCTTC. This sequence encodes CASSSSNRDGYTF. The full variable domain, completed using reference TRBV7-2 and TRBJ1-2, is GAGVSQSPSNKVTEKGKDVELRCDPISGHTALYWYRQSLGQGLEFLIYFQGNSAPDKSGLPSDRFSAERTGGSVSTLTIQRTQQEDSAVYLCASSSSNRDGYTFGSGTRLTVV.

The chain employs TRBV27 and TRBJ1-6, with TRBD1 identical over 9 bases. The CDR3 covers 14 residues. J was trimmed by 9 bases and V by 3 bases; bases with no gene match: 3. The germline V gene has CDR1 MNHEY and CDR2 SMNVEV (reference sequence). This CDR3 reads CASSLGTGTSPLHF. CDR3 DNA sequence: TGTGCCAGCAGTTTGGGGACAGGGACTTCACCCCTCCACTTT.

This chain joins TRBV28 and TRBJ1-2, with D perhaps TRBD1 (6 bases). The CDR3 is 19 residues long. Trimming took 5 bases from V and 4 from J, leaving 29 bases between them. Germline V gene lookup returns CDR1 MDHEN and CDR2 SYDVKM. The CDR3 sequence: CASSPNRVVVDRFSYGYTF. The CDR3 region has the DNA TGTGCCAGCAGTCCCAACAGGGTAGTGGTCGACAGGTTCTCCTATGGCTACACCTTC.

The rearrangement links TRBV19 to TRBJ2-7, with 7 bases fitting TRBD2. This CDR3 is built from 13 residues. V lost 8 bases to trimming and J lost 0 bases; unmatched junction nucleotides: 4. Germline V CDR1 and CDR2: LNHDA, SQIVND (reference sequence). This CDR3 is CASGGGSSYEQYF. As DNA, the CDR3 is TGTGCCAGTGGGGGGGGGAGCTCCTACGAGCAGTACTTC.

This sequence joins TRBV5-4 and TRBJ2-3; D is ambiguous. CDR1 SGHNT and CDR2 YYREEE come from the germline V gene (reference sequence). The CDR3 is made up of 12 amino acids. V was pared by 3 bases and J by 3 bases, with 5 bases between. The CDR3 bases are TGTGCCAGCAGCTCCTATACAGATACGCAGTATTTT. Translated, it gives CASSSYTDTQYF.

The chain carries TRBV28 and TRBJ1-1; 10 nucleotides line up with TRBD1. This CDR3 spans 16 amino acids. V shed 3 bases and J 4 bases; nucleotides not matched to a gene: 8. Germline V gene sequence: CDR1 MDHEN, CDR2 SYDVKM. CDR3 sequence (DNA): TGTGCCAGCAGTTTCAGGGGACAGGGGAAGGGCACTGAAGCTTTCTTT. Translated: CASSFRGQGKGTEAFF.

This chain joins TRBV14 and TRBJ1-4; 9 nucleotides match TRBD1. The CDR3 totals 15 residues. The V gene end was trimmed by 5 bases and the J gene end by 5 bases; junction bases not matched to a gene: 6. The germline CDR1 and CDR2 sequences are SGHDN and FVKESK. The CDR3 DNA reads TGTGCCAGCAGCACAAACAGGGGGCGGAATGAAAAACTGTTTTTT. This gives the protein CASSTNRGRNEKLFF. The full variable domain, rest sourced from reference TRBV14 and TRBJ1-4, is EAGVTQFPSHSVIEKGQTVTLRCDPISGHDNLYWYRRVMGKEIKFLLHFVKESKQDESGMPNNRFLAERTGGTYSTLKVQPAELEDSGVYFCASSTNRGRNEKLFFGSGTQLSVL.

The chain carries TRBV7-9 and TRBJ2-7; 12 bases fit TRBD1. CDR3 size: 15 residues. Trimming removed 3 bases from V and 5 bases from J; junction bases left unmatched: 5. Germline values: CDR1 SEHNR, CDR2 FQNEAQ (reference sequence). The CDR3 bases are TGTGCCAGCAGCTTTGGGACAGGGGGCTCTAACGAGCAGTACTTC. Translated, it gives CASSFGTGGSNEQYF.

The CDR3 nucleotides are TGCAGTGCTCAAACTTACTACGAGCAGTACTTC. Translated: CSAQTYYEQYF. The rearrangement joins TRBV20-1 to TRBJ2-7; D gene unclear. Trimming cost V 5 bases and J 3 bases, with 8 bases left between them. The CDR3 extends over 11 amino acids. Germline CDR1 DFQATT, CDR2 SNEGSKA (reference sequence).

The V and J genes are TRBV5-4 and TRBJ1-2, with D possibly TRBD1 on 6 matching bases. V was clipped by 10 bases and J by 7 bases, with 17 bases between them. The CDR3 totals 12 residues. Germline V gene lookup returns CDR1 SGHNT and CDR2 YYREEE (reference sequence). The CDR3 here is CAESGGAGGYTF. The CDR3 DNA reads as TGTGCCGAGTCGGGGGGCGCGGGTGGCTACACCTTC. Full variable domain (outside the CDR3, taken from reference TRBV5-4 and TRBJ1-2): ETGVTQSPTHLIKTRGQQVTLRCSSQSGHNTVSWYQQALGQGPQFIFQYYREEENGRGNFPPRFSGLQFPNYSSELNVNALELDDSALYLCAESGGAGGYTFGSGTRLTVV.

This clone appeared once. This sequence joins TRBV6-6 and TRBJ1-5, with D perhaps matching TRBD1 (6 bases). The germline gives CDR1 MNHNY, CDR2 SVGAGI (reference sequence). Trimming shortened V by 6 bases and J by 1 base, and 16 bases separated the two germline ends. This CDR3 has 16 residues. The CDR3 region is CASSSGTRGSNQPQHF. The CDR3 DNA follows: TGTGCCAGCAGCTCCGGGACACGGGGAAGCAATCAGCCCCAGCATTTT.

The rearrangement uses TRBV6-6 and TRBJ2-7; 8 bases map to TRBD1. The junction had 7 bases not matched to a gene; V was cut back by 6 bases and J by 3 bases. CDR3 length: 14 amino acids. Germline-derived CDR1 and CDR2 are MNHNY and SVGAGI (reference sequence). In DNA form, the CDR3 reads TGTGCCAGCAGCATTCGACAGGGGAGCTACGAGCAGTACTTC. Translated: CASSIRQGSYEQYF.

This clone has just one count. The V call is TRBV5-3, the J call TRBJ1-1, with 7 nucleotides matching TRBD1. TRBV5-3 is given ORF status, its function remaining uncertain. The CDR3 is made up of 17 amino acids. Germline trimming cut 1 base from V and 1 base from J; bases unmatched to any gene: 10. The CDR3 protein is CARSLWEYRGRNTEAFF. CDR3 sequence (DNA): TGTGCCAGAAGCTTGTGGGAGTACAGGGGTAGGAACACTGAAGCTTTCTTT.